A single sample gave rise to the 8 T cell receptor beta chains below, sequenced in a study of blood T cell repertoires in COVID-19. Clones were sequenced by immunoSEQ multiplex PCR, and TCRdb holds only the in-frame ones, with some missing. The data show hundreds of thousands of clones, 87% seen once. The material sequenced was PBMCs or T cells enriched from blood (not recorded which). The receptors derive from a woman aged 18-29 years who had recovered from COVID-19.

CDR3 sequence: CASSSMGQGYNEQFF. In nucleotides, the CDR3 is TGTGCCAGCAGCTCTATGGGACAGGGATACAATGAGCAGTTCTTC. The chain has TRBV7-6 and TRBJ2-1; 9 bases match TRBD1. The germline V gene encodes CDR1 SGHVS and CDR2 FNYEAQ. The length of the CDR3 is 15 residues. V was clipped by 4 bases and J by 4 bases; unmatched bases: 5.

This chain links TRBV5-1 with TRBJ2-7; D gene unclear. The V gene lost 4 bases and the J gene lost 4 bases, with 12 bases spanning the gap. Germline CDR1 SGHRS, CDR2 YFSETQ. The CDR3 has 13 amino acids. The CDR3 region is CASSVMNLYEQYF. The CDR3 DNA reads TGCGCCAGCAGCGTAATGAACTTGTACGAGCAGTACTTC.

The chain joins TRBV11-2 to TRBJ2-1; 10 bases map to TRBD2. Germline V lookup: CDR1 SGHAT, CDR2 FQNNGV. This CDR3 comprises 16 residues. V gave up 5 bases and J gave up 6 bases; unmatched junction bases: 10. DNA of the CDR3: TGTGCCAGCAGCCCATTGACTAGCGGGTTCTTCAATGAGCAGTTCTTC. Translated, it gives CASSPLTSGFFNEQFF.

This sequence joins TRBV28 and TRBJ2-7; possible D gene TRBD2, 5 bases. V was pared by 7 bases and J by 2 bases, with 18 bases between. Germline V gene lookup returns CDR1 MDHEN and CDR2 SYDVKM. This CDR3 region has 15 residues. Written as DNA, the CDR3 is TGTGCCAGCACCCTTGGACTCCCACGTCCCTACGAGCAGTACTTC. Translating gives CASTLGLPRPYEQYF. The complete variable domain, with remaining parts taken from reference TRBV28 and TRBJ2-7, reads DVKVTQSSRYLVKRTGEKVFLECVQDMDHENMFWYRQDPGLGLRLIYFSYDVKMKEKGDIPEGYSVSREKKERFSLILESASTNQTSMYLCASTLGLPRPYEQYFGPGTRLTVT.

The V gene is TRBV7-9, the J gene TRBJ2-3, with a weak D call TRBD1 (5 bases). With 1 base removed from V and 0 bases from J, the gap between germline ends came to 14 bases. The CDR3 length is 17 residues. CDR1 is SEHNR and CDR2 is FQNEAQ in the germline V gene (reference sequence). The CDR3 loop is CASSLGLVQASTDTQYF. CDR3 nucleotides: TGTGCCAGCAGCTTAGGGTTAGTACAGGCTAGCACAGATACGCAGTATTTT. The variable domain in full, with the rest retrieved from reference TRBV7-9 and TRBJ2-3, is DTGVSQNPRHKITKRGQNVTFRCDPISEHNRLYWYRQTLGQGPEFLTYFQNEAQLEKSRLLSDRFSAERPKGSFSTLEIQRTEQGDSAMYLCASSLGLVQASTDTQYFGPGTRLTVL.

This clone has only one observation. A junction boundary mismatches the germline segment, possibly from a read error. The chain carries TRBV30 and TRBJ1-2; no clear D. The CDR3 extends over 11 amino acids. CDR1 and CDR2 from the germline V gene are GTSNPN and SVGIG (reference sequence). The CDR3 loop is CAGRPGRGYTF. Here the CDR3 DNA reads TGTGCCGGGAGACCAGGAAGAGGCTACACCTTC.

The chain links TRBV11-2 to TRBJ1-2; 7 bases fit TRBD1. Germline CDR1 reads SGHAT; CDR2 reads FQNNGV. V dropped 1 base and J dropped 13; count of bases not matched to a gene: 9. The CDR3 length is 13 residues. CDR3 coding DNA: TGTGCCAGCAGCTTAGCGGGACAGCCTCGCATCACCTTC. This translates into CASSLAGQPRITF.

In its sample, this clone was seen a few times. The rearrangement links TRBV15 to TRBJ2-1, with 9 bases that match TRBD2. V gave up 5 bases and J gave up 8 bases; unmatched junction bases: 10. Germline V gene data show CDR1 as LNHNV and CDR2 as YYDKDF (reference sequence). The CDR3 is 15 amino acids. The CDR3 DNA reads TGTGCCACCAGCGGAGGGGGACTAGCAGGGGATGAGCAGTTCTTC. Its protein is CATSGGGLAGDEQFF.